The sample holds many counts of the clone carrying this T cell receptor (beta chain). With 0 bases clipped from V and 2 bases from J, the junction kept 7 bases outside the gene matches. Germline lookup yields CDR1 SGHVS and CDR2 FQNEAQ. The CDR3 covers 16 residues. MiXCR was run by TCRdb on the RT-PCR reads, yielding one entry per CDR3 protein. The sample consists of 550,000 to 750,000 distinct CDR3 sequences, over 12% of them appearing once. This chain connects TRBV7-8 to TRBJ2-7, with 7 positions matching TRBD1. Sequencing input: memory CD4+ T cells from blood. This TCR derives from a female donor in good health, serving as a healthy control. CDR3 bases: TGTGCCAGCAGCTTAGCTCGGACAGGATATCCCTACGAGCAGTACTTC. Amino acids: CASSLARTGYPYEQYF.